The rows below give T cell receptor beta chains drawn from one sample of a study of T cell repertoires in cytomegalovirus infection. Their cognate antigens are unknown. TCRdb processed the reads anew with MiXCR; each CDR3 protein has one entry. The sample shows roughly 45,000 distinct CDR3 sequences, 20% to 25% of them seen only once. The sample consisted of PBMCs, sequenced either directly or after in vitro stimulation (not recorded which). The source is a human donor in good health (CMV status not recorded). Some clones in this sample may be carry-over from other donors' samples. Each CDR3 is given with its conserved first and last residue. The order of the fields is V gene, CDR3 protein.

TRBV27	CASSPGLGTGELFF
TRBV19	CASSSKQDNQPQHF
TRBV27	CASNRAGIYNEQFF
TRBV2	CASSISLGMGNEQYF
TRBV7-2	CASSLGLTNSPLHF
TRBV7-2	CASSLSVSRTDTQYF
TRBV27	CASRGPSRMANVLTF
TRBV6-6	CASSYGVAGELFF
TRBV6-5	CASSYSGGDTQYF
TRBV7-9	CASSFEVTYEQYF
TRBV10-3	CAISDQGWGQETQYF
TRBV20-1	CSARVGGLVWNYGYTF
TRBV3-1	CASSHPGVPKNEQYF
TRBV20-1	CSARRPGTNQETQYF
TRBV6-5	CASAWDRNTEAFF
TRBV20-1	CSAARGEREQFF
TRBV30	CAWSVRGLTGELFF
TRBV11-2	CASSYGMGTSGVDEQFF
TRBV29-1	CSVENPGVRETQYF
TRBV28	CASRTGNTEAFF
TRBV28	CASSPGPDTGELFF
TRBV7-9	CASSTRVAGIDEQYF
TRBV11-2	CASSYIGQIGGSPLHF
TRBV12-3/TRBV12-4	CASSRTFTDQPQHF
TRBV5-4	CASSPVGGARVNEQFF
TRBV6-6	CASSTNTEAFF
TRBV28	CASSSPGTNEKLFF
TRBV29-1	CSVGETGLDTQYF
TRBV7-2	CASSLAGGFYNEQFF
TRBV12-3/TRBV12-4	CASSNRGRNQPQHF
TRBV19	CASSLQGMDTQYF
TRBV11-1	CASSLARGAGTQYF
TRBV20-1	CGGVRDNEQFF
TRBV4-3	CASSPEWRGGNSPLHF
TRBV7-9	CASTTTKGSTDTQYF
TRBV11-2	CASSSRQIQETQYF
TRBV27	CASRLIGLAGVSTDTQYF
TRBV4-3	CASSPGRGAYEQYF
TRBV6-2/TRBV6-3	CASRTDLRETQYF
TRBV15	CATSRDPGLVLDTKYF
TRBV7-6	CASSPQLDNQPQHF
TRBV28	CASSLLGTRELEQFF